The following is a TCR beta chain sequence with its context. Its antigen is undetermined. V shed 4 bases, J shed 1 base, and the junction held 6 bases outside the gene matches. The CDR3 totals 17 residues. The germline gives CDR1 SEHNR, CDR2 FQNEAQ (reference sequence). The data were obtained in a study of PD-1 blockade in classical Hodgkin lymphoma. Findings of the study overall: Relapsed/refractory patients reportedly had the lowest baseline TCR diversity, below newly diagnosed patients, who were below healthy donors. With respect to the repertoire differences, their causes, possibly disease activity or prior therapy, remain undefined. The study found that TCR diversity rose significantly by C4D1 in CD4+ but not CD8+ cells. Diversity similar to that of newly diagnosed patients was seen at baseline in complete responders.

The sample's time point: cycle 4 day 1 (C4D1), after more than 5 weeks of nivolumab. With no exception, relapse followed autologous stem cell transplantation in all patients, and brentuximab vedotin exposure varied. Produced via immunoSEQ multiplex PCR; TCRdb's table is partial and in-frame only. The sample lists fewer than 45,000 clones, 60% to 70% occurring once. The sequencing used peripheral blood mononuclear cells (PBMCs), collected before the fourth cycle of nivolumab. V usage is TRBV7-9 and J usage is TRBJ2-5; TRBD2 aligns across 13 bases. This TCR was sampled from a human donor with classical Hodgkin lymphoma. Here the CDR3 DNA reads TGTGCCAGCAGCTCCTCGACTAGCGGGAGGTTCCAAGAGACCCAGTACTTC. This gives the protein CASSSSTSGRFQETQYF. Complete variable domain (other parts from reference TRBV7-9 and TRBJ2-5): DTGVSQNPRHKITKRGQNVTFRCDPISEHNRLYWYRQTLGQGPEFLTYFQNEAQLEKSRLLSDRFSAERPKGSFSTLEIQRTEQGDSAMYLCASSSSTSGRFQETQYFGPGTRLLVL.